The 7 T cell receptor beta chains below come from one sample, sequenced in a study of T cell repertoires in cytomegalovirus infection. From the reads, TCRdb called clonotypes with MiXCR, one entry per CDR3 protein. This sample has some 200,000 distinct CDR3 sequences; roughly 19% occur once, and the top ten carry about 2.9%. The sample consisted of PBMCs. The receptors shown here come from a human donor in good health (CMV status not recorded). Some clones in this sample may be carry-over from other donors' samples.

This clonotype occurred many times. V and J are TRBV29-1 and TRBJ2-5; 7 bases fit TRBD1. Germline V gene data show CDR1 as SQVTM and CDR2 as ANQGSEA. Losses at the gene ends were 4 bases for V and 3 bases for J; bases not matched to a gene: 2. The CDR3 spans 12 residues. The CDR3 nucleotides read TGCAGCGTTGCACAGGGGAAAGAGACCCAGTACTTC. Residues: CSVAQGKETQYF.

This clonotype has a single count. A much larger clone lies a single base off, so this may be a read error. The chain couples TRBV7-2 to TRBJ2-5; a possible D gene is TRBD2 (7 bases). The CDR3 loop spans 15 amino acids. Germline CDR1 and CDR2: SGHTA and FQGNSA. The V gene lost 3 bases and the J gene lost 5 bases, with 16 bases spanning the gap. The CDR3 bases are TGTACCAGCAGCTTGGGGGGGGCGGTAGGGGAGACCCAGTACTTC. The encoded protein is CTSSLGGAVGETQYF.

There are many counts of this clonotype. The chain is built from TRBV7-2 and TRBJ2-3; 14 nucleotides match TRBD2. CDR3 length equals 16 residues. V was pared by 5 bases and J by 4 bases, with 5 bases of the junction left unmatched. The germline V gene has CDR1 SGHTA and CDR2 FQGNSA. The CDR3 region is CASSRTSGGTADTQYF. The DNA of the CDR3 is TGTGCCAGCAGCAGGACTAGCGGGGGGACCGCAGATACGCAGTATTTT.

This clonotype was seen repeatedly, ten times or more. The gene calls are TRBV7-2 and TRBJ2-7, with 15 nucleotides matching TRBD2. Germline CDR1 is SGHTA and CDR2 is FQGNSA. V was pared by 5 bases and J by 2 bases, with 19 bases of the junction left unmatched. This CDR3 is built from 21 residues. CDR3 region: CASSPYPKGTSGRNSAYEQYF. Written as DNA, the CDR3 is TGTGCCAGCAGCCCCTACCCGAAAGGGACTAGCGGGAGGAATTCGGCCTACGAGCAGTACTTC.

Many counts were recorded for this clonotype. The genes are TRBV12-3 or TRBV12-4 and TRBJ2-7; 8 bases are a match to TRBD2. This CDR3 has 14 amino acids. V was clipped by 2 bases and J by 6 bases; unmatched bases: 6. The CDR3 nucleotides read TGTGCCAGCAGTTTAAAAGCGGGGGTGGGCGAGCAGTACTTC. This gives the protein CASSLKAGVGEQYF.

This clonotype was recorded a few times. The gene calls are TRBV4-1 and TRBJ2-1; TRBD2 matches 10 bases. The J segment lost 9 bases and the V segment lost 3 bases, leaving 11 bases of the junction unmatched. Germline V gives CDR1 MGHRA, CDR2 YSYEKL. This CDR3 is built from 16 residues. CDR3 sequence: CASSHPQAGGPGEQFF. Here the CDR3 DNA reads TGCGCCAGCAGCCATCCCCAAGCGGGGGGGCCGGGTGAGCAGTTCTTC.

In its sample, this clonotype was seen many times. The V call is TRBV12-3 or TRBV12-4, the J call TRBJ1-1; D is perhaps TRBD1 (5 bases). The CDR3 length is 15 residues. Trimming took off 5 bases at V and 5 bases at J, with 18 bases between the two ends. The CDR3 nucleotides are TGTGCCAGCAGTCTTCGGGACCGGGGGGGGACTGAAGCTTTCTTT. It is translated as CASSLRDRGGTEAFF.